Described below is a single T cell receptor beta chain sequence and its context. As handled by the study authors: Cell counts per sample came from amplifying reference gene primers. The repertoire was sequenced with immunoSEQ multiplex PCR; TCRdb's copy has only in-frame clones and lacks some. V and J calls and clone size come straight from that table; D and trimming were deduced from the DNA. Seen here are about 170,000 clones, 83% observed once, and the top ten hold around 2.1%. With 3 bases clipped from V and 2 bases from J, the junction kept 5 bases outside the gene matches. The CDR3 length is 16 residues. The germline CDR1 and CDR2 sequences are MDHEN and SYDVKM. The data belong to a study of blood T cell repertoires in COVID-19. Study context: COVID-19 samples, acute and convalescent, were from the United States, Italy and Spain. T cells, B-cell-depleted T cells, or PBMCs supplied cDNA or gDNA.

The TCR sequence derives from a woman aged 80 or older with acute or convalescent COVID-19. Sample: peripheral blood. The chain has TRBV28 and TRBJ2-1; TRBD2 agrees at 9 bases. The CDR3 here is CASSFSSGNTYNEQFF. The CDR3 DNA is TGTGCCAGCAGTTTCTCTAGCGGGAACACCTACAATGAGCAGTTCTTC.